This T cell receptor (beta chain) is drawn from a study of blood T cell repertoires in COVID-19. About the study: In each case, the material was cDNA or gDNA derived from T cells, B-cell-depleted T cells, or PBMCs.

Profiling relied on immunoSEQ multiplex PCR, and the TCRdb table lists in-frame clones only, not all of them. The sample carries 65,000 to 90,000 clones, roughly 84% recorded once. The V gene lost 0 bases and the J gene lost 4 bases, with 4 bases spanning the gap. CDR3 length equals 13 residues. Germline CDR1 is SEHNR and CDR2 is FQNEAQ (reference sequence). This clone was seen a handful of times. Sequenced material: peripheral blood. The rearrangement joins TRBV7-9 to TRBJ2-1; D gene unclear. This clonotype was sampled from an elderly woman in a cohort sampled during active or convalescent COVID-19. This chain's CDR3 is CASSLAQYNEQFF. CDR3 in DNA: TGTGCCAGCAGCTTAGCCCAGTACAATGAGCAGTTCTTC.